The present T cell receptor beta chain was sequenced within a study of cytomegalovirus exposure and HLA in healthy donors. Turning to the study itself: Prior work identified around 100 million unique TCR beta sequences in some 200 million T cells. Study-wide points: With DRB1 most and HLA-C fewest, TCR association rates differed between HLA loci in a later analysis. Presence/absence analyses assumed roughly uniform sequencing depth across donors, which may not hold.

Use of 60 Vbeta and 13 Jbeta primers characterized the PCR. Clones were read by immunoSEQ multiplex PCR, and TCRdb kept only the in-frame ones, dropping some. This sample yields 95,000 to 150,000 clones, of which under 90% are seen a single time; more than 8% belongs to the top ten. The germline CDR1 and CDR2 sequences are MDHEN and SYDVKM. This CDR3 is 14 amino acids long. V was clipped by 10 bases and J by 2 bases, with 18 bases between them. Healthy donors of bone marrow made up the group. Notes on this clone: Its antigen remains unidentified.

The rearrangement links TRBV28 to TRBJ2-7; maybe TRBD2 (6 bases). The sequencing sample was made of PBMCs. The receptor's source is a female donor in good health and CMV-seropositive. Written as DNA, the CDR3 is TGTGCCACCCTTGGGGATGGGGGGACCTACGAGCAGTACTTC. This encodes CATLGDGGTYEQYF.